Shown below are 5 T cell receptor beta chains from a single sample sequenced in a study of human T cells and chemical hapten exposure. TCRdb re-called the RACE reads with MiXCR, one entry per CDR3 protein. The data show 100,000 or so distinct CDR3 sequences, under 35% seen once. Time point: patch test 3, about 24 weeks after DPC sensitization. The treatment is: therapeutic diphenylcyclopropenone sensitization with weekly scalp DPC. The sample was whole blood, taken in connection with sensitization to the hapten diphenylcyclopropenone (DPC). The receptors shown here come from a middle-aged man with alopecia areata. Some clones in this sample may be carry-over from other donors' samples.

This chain links TRBV29-1 with TRBJ2-5; D is undetermined. Trimming removed 4 bases from V and 4 bases from J, with 10 bases in between. The CDR3 spans 12 residues. Germline V lookup: CDR1 SQVTM, CDR2 ANQGSEA. CDR3: CSVASTGETQYF. Written as DNA, the CDR3 is TGCAGCGTTGCTTCAACCGGAGAGACCCAGTACTTC.

The sample holds a few counts of this clonotype. The rearrangement joins TRBV12-3 or TRBV12-4 to TRBJ2-1; 9 bases agree with TRBD1. The CDR3 is 14 amino acids. Trimming cost V 7 bases and J 7 bases; bases outside gene matches: 8. The chain's CDR3 is CASNSGQGGNEQFF. CDR3 in DNA: TGTGCCAGCAACTCGGGACAGGGAGGGAATGAGCAGTTCTTC.

This clonotype has just a few counts. The rearrangement joins TRBV7-9 to TRBJ2-7, with a possible D match to TRBD2 (6 bases). This CDR3 comprises 14 residues. Trimming stripped 5 bases from V and 2 bases from J, with 13 bases between. CDR1 and CDR2 (germline): SEHNR, FQNEAQ (reference sequence). The CDR3 DNA sequence: TGTGCCAGCAGCGAGAGCGGGCATGCCTACGAGCAGTACGTC. Translated, it gives CASSESGHAYEQYV.

The chain joins TRBV6-1 to TRBJ2-7, with D perhaps given as TRBD1 or TRBD2 (6 bases each). The CDR3 has 13 residues. CDR1 MNHNS and CDR2 SASEGT come from the germline V gene. Trimming stripped 3 bases from V and 4 bases from J, with 10 bases between. The CDR3 DNA follows: TGTGCCAGCAGTGACCAGGGGAGGTACGAGCAGTACTTC. It codes for CASSDQGRYEQYF.

J is TRBJ2-3 and V is TRBV7-8; 11 positions agree with TRBD1. The V segment lost 1 base and the J segment 5 bases; nucleotides outside the gene matches: 2. This CDR3 spans 15 amino acids. The V gene's germline CDR1 is SGHVS and CDR2 FQNEAQ. CDR3 loop: CASSLGTGGIDTQYF. In DNA form, the CDR3 reads TGTGCCAGCAGCTTAGGGACAGGGGGCATAGATACGCAGTATTTT.